This entry features one T cell receptor (beta chain) sequence. One end of the junction varies from germline; a read error may be responsible. TCRdb recomputed calls from the PCR reads with MiXCR, one row per CDR3 protein. The table lists 3,000 to 3,500 distinct CDR3 sequences, 65% of them singletons. Localized lung adenocarcinoma, a non-small cell lung cancer, affected the donors. The data belong to a study of CD4 and CD8 cells across lung adenocarcinoma regions. Germline V gene lookup returns CDR1 MNHNS and CDR2 SASEGT. The CDR3 loop spans 13 amino acids. The sample was CD8+ T cells from the margin of a lung tumor. The TCR comes from a female donor with lung adenocarcinoma. The CD4 and CD8 labels of this study may be unreliable. The chain recombines TRBV6-1 with TRBJ1-2; D may be TRBD1 (5 bases). CDR3 amino acids: CASWGSMYYGYNF. CDR3 nucleotide sequence: TGTGCCAGCTGGGGCAGCATGTACTATGGCTACAACTTC.